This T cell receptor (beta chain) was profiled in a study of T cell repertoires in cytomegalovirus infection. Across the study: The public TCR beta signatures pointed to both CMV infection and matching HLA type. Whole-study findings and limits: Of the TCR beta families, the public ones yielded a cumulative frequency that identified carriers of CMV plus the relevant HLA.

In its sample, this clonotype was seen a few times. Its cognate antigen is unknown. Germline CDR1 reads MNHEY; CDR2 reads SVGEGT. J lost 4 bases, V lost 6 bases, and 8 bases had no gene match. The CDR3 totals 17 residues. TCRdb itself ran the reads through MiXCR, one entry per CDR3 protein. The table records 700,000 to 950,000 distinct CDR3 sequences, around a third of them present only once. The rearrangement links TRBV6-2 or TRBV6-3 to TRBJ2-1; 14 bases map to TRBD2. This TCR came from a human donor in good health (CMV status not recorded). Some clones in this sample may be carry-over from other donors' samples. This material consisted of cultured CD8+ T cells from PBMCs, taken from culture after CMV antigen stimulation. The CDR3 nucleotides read TGTGCCAGCAGCCTTGGGACTAGCGGGAGAAGATACAATGAGCAGTTCTTC. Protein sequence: CASSLGTSGRRYNEQFF.